This T cell receptor (beta chain) stems from a study of T cells expressing NK-cell markers (dated by TCRdb to between 2020 and 2021). Background for the entire study: Three sorted T-cell subsets (CD3+CD56+NKG2C+, CD3+CD56+NKG2C- and CD3+CD56-NKG2C+) from several donors had their TCR beta-chain repertoires profiled. Sequencing of the libraries produced 2 x 150 bp reads on Illumina HiSeq 2000/2500, MiSeq or NextSeq. Among the eight sequenced donors, seven were HCMV-seropositive and one was HCMV-seronegative. All eight donors whose samples were sequenced were randomly selected healthy volunteers, three of them men and five women.

This sample was sequenced with an Illumina HiSeq 2000. 5'RACE template switching, by which a universal primer site and unique molecular identifiers were added, was used to make TCR beta cDNA libraries. Priming for cDNA synthesis came from the TCR beta constant segment, and two successive PCR amplification steps followed. For the original study's pipeline: MIGEC was used to demultiplex reads and group reads by UMI, and MiTCR was used to assemble and quantify clonotypes. To exclude erroneous sequences, any TCR cDNA sequence not supported by at least two reads was discarded. The tcR package was used for downstream repertoire analysis, and clonotypes were matched across fractions by CDR3 nucleotide sequence plus V segment. Antigen specificity was annotated against VDJdb with VDJmatch, allowing one amino acid substitution in CDR3. After reprocessing by TCRdb, each CDR3 protein sequence is one entry, and no DNA is given. The authors' filters were not applied to this entry. The sample table on file contains about 160,000 distinct CDR3 sequences. Under 20% of the sample goes to the ten largest clones.

Comments on this clonotype: What antigen it recognizes has not been identified.

Sequences MNHEY (CDR1) and SVGEGT (CDR2) are obtained from the germline V gene. The CDR3 spans 16 residues, from the cysteine through the phenylalanine. Only the protein is available. Overall study outcomes, separate from this receptor: In roughly 6 donors, the dominant CD3+CD56+NKG2C+ clonotypes were among the top 10 CD8+ clonotypes and accounted for roughly 1.0-7.5% of CD8+ T cells. Those dominant clonotypes were again the most abundant among CD3+CD56-NKG2C+ cells in four donors, at about 28.3-60.1%. It remained unclear whether the expanded NKG2C-expressing T cell clones were specific for HCMV antigens.

HCMV-specific IgG was detected in serum with a commercial ELISA kit to determine HCMV serostatus. Ficoll density gradient centrifugation was used to isolate peripheral blood mononuclear cells from blood. The rearranged segments are TRBV6-2 or TRBV6-3 and TRBJ2-3; the TRBD2 assignment by TCRdb is unverifiable without DNA. The sample comprised blood T cells: a sorted CD56 or NKG2C T cell subset, CD4+ or CD8+ T cells, or bulk PBMC T cells (not recorded which). The clonotype comes from a woman aged 18 to 75 in good health. The CDR3 amino acid sequence is: CASSSLAGGWADTQYF.